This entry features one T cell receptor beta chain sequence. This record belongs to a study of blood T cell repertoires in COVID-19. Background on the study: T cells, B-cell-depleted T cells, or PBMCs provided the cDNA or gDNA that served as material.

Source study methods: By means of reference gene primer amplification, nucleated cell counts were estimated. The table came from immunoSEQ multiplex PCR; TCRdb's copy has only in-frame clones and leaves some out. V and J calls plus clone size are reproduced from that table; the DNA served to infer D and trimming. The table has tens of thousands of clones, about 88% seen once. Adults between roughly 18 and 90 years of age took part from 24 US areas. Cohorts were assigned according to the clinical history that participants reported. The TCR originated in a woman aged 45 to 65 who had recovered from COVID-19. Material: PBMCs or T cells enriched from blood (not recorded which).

The chain's CDR3 is CAISLAQTERGGYTF. The CDR3 bases are TGTGCCATCAGTCTGGCCCAGACAGAGAGAGGTGGCTACACCTTC. The V gene is TRBV10-3, the J gene TRBJ1-2; D is possibly TRBD1 (5 bases). V lost 5 bases, J lost 7 bases, and 20 bases lay in between. The CDR3 contains 15 residues. Germline V gene lookup returns CDR1 ENHRY and CDR2 SYGVKD.